This note documents a single T cell receptor (beta chain) sequence. Its target antigen remains unknown. No clone much larger than this one lies a single base away; base qualities are absent. CDR1 and CDR2 were assigned from the germline V gene (reference sequence) as LNHDA and SQIVND. V is cut by 1 base and J by 4 bases, and the space between the germline ends is 13 bases. The CDR3 starts with the cysteine, ends with the phenylalanine, and has 15 residues. The kept DNA is CDR3 alone, 45 bases in frame from the first base. This entry is derived from a study of T cell responses to AZD1222 COVID-19 vaccine (dated by TCRdb to 2020 to 2022). General notes on the study: AZD1222 recipients with second doses at about 4 weeks or about 12 weeks were pooled, because spike-specific TCR depth and breadth did not differ between schedules. Trial participants were enrolled into age subgroups of 18-55, 56-69 and 70-plus years, which contained approximately 150, 28 and 58 TCR-sequenced participants, respectively. TCR sequencing was performed for about 240 trial participants, of whom around 200 were given two doses of AZD1222 and around 25 were given two doses of MenACWY control vaccine. Broad study findings and their caveats: The whole spike protein was spanned by vaccine-associated CD4 TCRs, and dominant responses were seen in regions 160-218 and 743-854. A significant rise in spike-specific TCR breadth and depth was observed after two AZD1222 doses relative to day 0 and relative to MenACWY recipients. Nearly half of unique spike-specific TCRs reportedly recognized epitopes outside regions mutated in the B.1.351 and B.1.1.7 variants. Conclusions about previously exposed vaccinees are limited, since just a handful of AZD1222 recipients were seropositive for SARS-CoV-2 at baseline. No day 14 peak-response samples were available, so repertoires were characterized only after the peak T cell response. Participants were mostly white British, with more females than males. The authors suggested clonal diversity may have been underestimated. In the small 56-69-year group, the increase in depth fell short of significance, most likely because of low power.

Reading the label with the study, this specimen's time point is: baseline before first vaccination. Vaccinee samples were obtained from the UK trials COV001 and COV002, which included a single-blind randomized controlled phase 2/3 trial of AZD1222 (ChAdOx1 nCoV-19) in healthy adults. For TCRbeta chain sequencing, PBMC samples were collected from trial participants at day 0 and at day 28 after the second dose. The CDR3 regions of human TCRbeta chains were subjected to immunosequencing. The source study handled its data this way. Repertoire TCRs were matched against a reference library of SARS-CoV-2-specific TCRs generated with the MIRA antigen-specificity platform. Breadth was defined as the fraction of unique TCRs that were SARS-CoV-2-associated, and depth was defined as the fraction of total T cells that were SARS-CoV-2-associated. Each spike-specific TCR was assigned to its reactive spike region and to a CD4 or CD8 class using the MIRA data. Log10-transformed breadth and depth values were compared by one-way ANOVA with Sidak's multiple comparisons tests. The table comes from immuneACCESS by way of TCRdb, which keeps in-frame sequences with V and J called. Part of the clones is missing from these tables; in studies checked, under half for an unresolved V gene and the rest for unknown reasons. D and trimming were read from the DNA, whereas the V and J calls and clone size are those reported in that table. The sample table lists about 92,000 clones, 85% to 90% of them with a count of one. The ten largest account for roughly 10% of the sample.

The sample consisted of peripheral blood, taken on day 0 of AZD1222 vaccination. The sequence derives from an adult in good health. The rearranged segments are TRBV19 and TRBJ1-1; no confident D gene assignment can be made. This receptor has the CDR3 CASSIVAGSGTEAFF. The sequenced DNA is TGTGCCAGTAGTATAGTAGCGGGCAGCGGCACTGAAGCTTTCTTT. The entire variable domain, with the stretches around the CDR3 drawn from the reference TRBV19 and TRBJ1-1 proteins, is DGGITQSPKYLFRKEGQNVTLSCEQNLNHDAMYWYRQDPGQGLRLIYYSQIVNDFQKGDIAEGYSVSREKKESFPLTVTSAQKNPTAFYLCASSIVAGSGTEAFFGQGTRLTVV.